This T cell receptor beta chain appears in the sequencing data of a study of T cells in Graves' hyperthyroidism and ophthalmopathy. Study-wide findings and caveats: Appearing also in blood were most of the thyroid clonotypes expanded above 0.001.

Researchers took RNA transcripts and amplified the TCR beta CDR3 regions from them. RT-PCR in the first round (using the HTBI primer set) targeted the TCR CDR3. A single record per CDR3 protein comes from TCRdb applying MiXCR to the multiplex PCR reads. This table holds 470,000 or so distinct CDR3 sequences, 20% found once. Germline CDR1 and CDR2: DFQATT and SNEGSKA (reference sequence). The CDR3 consists of 14 residues. V dropped 5 bases and J dropped 6; count of bases not matched to a gene: 9. This clonotype was recorded many times. What it binds is unknown. This chain joins TRBV20-1 and TRBJ1-5, with 8 bases matching TRBD1. Sample: blood. The sequence was obtained from a man aged 18 to 29 with Graves' hyperthyroidism. CDR3 nucleotide sequence: TGCAGTGCTCCAAGGCCCACAGGGGGTCAGCCCCAGCATTTT. Amino acids: CSAPRPTGGQPQHF.